A single sample gave rise to the 28 T cell receptor beta chains below, sequenced in a study of blood T cell repertoires in COVID-19. This table comes from immunoSEQ multiplex PCR, and its TCRdb copy is limited to in-frame clones, with some not included. The sample holds some 200,000 clones, nearly 85% seen once. The sequencing sample was made of peripheral blood. The receptors were sampled from a woman in her 30s with COVID-19, enrolled during active disease.

The J gene is TRBJ1-1, the V gene TRBV6-6, with a tentative D call TRBD1 (6 bases). This CDR3 region has 12 residues. Looked up from germline, CDR1 is MNHNY and CDR2 is SVGAGI (reference sequence). V was trimmed by 6 bases and J by 7 bases, leaving 12 bases between them. The CDR3 loop is CASRAGTNEAFF. The CDR3 DNA follows: TGTGCCAGCAGAGCTGGGACAAATGAAGCTTTCTTT.

The chain joins TRBV30 to TRBJ1-4, with D unclear. The germline V gene encodes CDR1 GTSNPN and CDR2 SVGIG (reference sequence). Trimming removed 4 bases from V and 1 base from J, with 13 bases in between. The CDR3 has 15 amino acids. As DNA, the CDR3 is TGTGCCTGGACTGACCCCCGGGGAACTAATGAAAAACTGTTTTTT. Amino acid sequence: CAWTDPRGTNEKLFF.

The chain joins TRBV30 to TRBJ2-5; no clear D. V lost 3 bases to trimming and J lost 3 bases, with 5 bases between them. The CDR3 is 11 residues long. Germline V gene sequence: CDR1 GTSNPN, CDR2 SVGIG (reference sequence). The CDR3 region has the DNA TGTGCCTGGAGACGGGAAGAGACCCAGTACTTC. It translates to CAWRREETQYF.

The rearrangement joins TRBV7-6 to TRBJ1-1, with a possible D match to TRBD1 (5 bases). Trimming left V 7 bases short and J 0 bases short, with 18 bases between. CDR1 and CDR2 (germline): SGHVS, FNYEAQ. The CDR3 length is 16 residues. The CDR3 bases are TGTGCCAGCAACCCTGCCCCAGGGTACATGAACACTGAAGCTTTCTTT. It is translated as CASNPAPGYMNTEAFF.

This chain connects TRBV19 to TRBJ1-2, with D unclear. There are 13 residues in the CDR3. Germline loops: CDR1 LNHDA, CDR2 SQIVND (reference sequence). V dropped 3 bases and J dropped 4 bases, with 9 bases sitting between them. This CDR3 reads CASSMAFSYGYTF. CDR3 in DNA: TGTGCCAGTAGTATGGCCTTCTCCTATGGCTACACCTTC.

The chain joins TRBV3-1 (or the pseudogene TRBV3-2) to TRBJ2-5; D is unclear. Germline loops: CDR1 LGHDT, CDR2 YNNKEL (reference sequence). This CDR3 comprises 15 residues. With 0 bases removed from V and 1 base from J, the gap between germline ends came to 9 bases. The CDR3 loop is CASSQDFGTQETQYF. CDR3 bases: TGTGCCAGCAGCCAAGATTTTGGCACCCAAGAGACCCAGTACTTC.

The chain recombines TRBV9 with TRBJ1-2, with 10 bases matching TRBD1. Unmatched junction bases numbered 4, after V lost 0 bases and J lost 5 bases. Per the germline V gene, CDR1 is SGDLS and CDR2 is YYNGEE. This CDR3 spans 15 amino acids. CDR3 region: CASSVGDRGGYGYTF. In nucleotides, the CDR3 is TGTGCCAGCAGCGTAGGGGACAGGGGTGGATATGGCTACACCTTC.

The chain carries TRBV7-2 and TRBJ1-3; 9 nucleotides line up with TRBD1. Germline CDR1 reads SGHTA; CDR2 reads FQGNSA. The J segment lost 8 bases and the V segment lost 4 bases, leaving 6 bases of the junction unmatched. The CDR3 is 14 amino acids. The CDR3 bases are TGTGCCAGCAGCTACACAGGGGGCTTGGACACCATATATTTT. Translated: CASSYTGGLDTIYF.

The chain has TRBV30 and TRBJ2-5; D is unresolved. CDR1 GTSNPN and CDR2 SVGIG come from the germline V gene (reference sequence). V dropped 3 bases and J dropped 4 bases, with 15 bases sitting between them. The CDR3 runs to 14 residues. Here the CDR3 DNA reads TGTGCCTGGAGACACGAACCAAATATAGAGACCCAGTACTTC. Translating gives CAWRHEPNIETQYF. The full variable domain, rest sourced from reference TRBV30 and TRBJ2-5, is SQTIHQWPATLVQPVGSPLSLECTVEGTSNPNLYWYRQAAGRGLQLLFYSVGIGQISSEVPQNLSASRPQDRQFILSSKKLLLSDSGFYLCAWRHEPNIETQYFGPGTRLLVL.

This clone was seen a handful of times. V gene TRBV4-1 combines with J gene TRBJ2-2, with D possibly TRBD1 on 6 matching bases. CDR3 size: 14 residues. Between the trimmed V and J ends, which lost 6 bases and 5 bases, there was a span of 13 bases. The germline CDR1 and CDR2 sequences are MGHRA and YSYEKL. In DNA, the CDR3 is TGCGCCAGCAGTCCGGACAGCCCGACCGGGGAGCTGTTTTTT. Translation: CASSPDSPTGELFF.

CDR3 sequence reads: CASSLVKGDTEAFF. The CDR3 coding sequence is TGCGCCAGCAGCTTGGTAAAGGGGGACACTGAAGCTTTCTTT. This rearrangement joins TRBV5-1 to TRBJ1-1; perhaps TRBD1 as D (6 bases). V was cut by 0 bases and J by 3 bases, with 9 bases left in between. This CDR3 region has 14 residues. CDR1 SGHRS and CDR2 YFSETQ come from the germline V gene.

In this sample, this clone turned up a few times. The CDR3 region is CSVEEDRGQFLYNEQFF. Written as DNA, the CDR3 is TGCAGCGTTGAAGAGGACAGGGGGCAGTTTCTCTACAATGAGCAGTTCTTC. The chain employs TRBV29-1 and TRBJ2-1; 11 bases map to TRBD1. The germline V gene encodes CDR1 SQVTM and CDR2 ANQGSEA. The CDR3 is 17 residues long. V gave up 0 bases and J gave up 3 bases; unmatched junction bases: 7.

Notes on this clone: The junction shows a germline mismatch at one end, possibly a read error. CDR3 bases: TGTGCCAGCAGCCCGGGACTTGATGGCGTCTTC. This translates into CASSPGLDGVF. V and J are TRBV7-9 and TRBJ2-1; possible D gene TRBD2, 6 bases. CDR3 length: 11 residues. Germline V gene data show CDR1 as SEHNR and CDR2 as FQNEAQ (reference sequence).

The chain employs TRBV2 and TRBJ1-6; unclear D gene. The CDR3 spans 17 residues. Trimming pared 5 bases from V and 0 bases from J, leaving 14 bases between. The germline V gene encodes CDR1 SNHLY and CDR2 FYNNEI. The CDR3, as DNA: TGTGCCAGCAGTTACCCAATCAGCGGCTCCTATAATTCACCCCTCCACTTT. This encodes CASSYPISGSYNSPLHF. Full variable domain (outside the CDR3, taken from reference TRBV2 and TRBJ1-6): EPEVTQTPSHQVTQMGQEVILRCVPISNHLYFYWYRQILGQKVEFLVSFYNNEISEKSEIFDDQFSVERPDGSNFTLKIRSTKLEDSAMYFCASSYPISGSYNSPLHFGNGTRLTVT.

This chain links TRBV19 with TRBJ1-5; 7 positions agree with TRBD1. The CDR3 contains 16 residues. The ends lost 4 bases at V and 1 base at J; junction bases unmatched: 7. Germline values: CDR1 LNHDA, CDR2 SQIVND (reference sequence). CDR3 protein: CASSTPGQLSNQPQHF. The CDR3 nucleotides read TGTGCCAGTAGTACCCCGGGACAGCTAAGCAATCAGCCCCAGCATTTT.

This clone was observed a single time. The chain has TRBV25-1 and TRBJ1-5; 10 bases match TRBD1. With 3 bases clipped from V and 1 base from J, the junction kept 9 bases outside the gene matches. The CDR3 is made up of 18 amino acids. Germline-derived CDR1 and CDR2 are MGHDK and SYGVNS. The CDR3 loop is CASSESSGQGLSNQPQHF. The CDR3, as DNA: TGTGCCAGCAGTGAGTCATCGGGACAGGGGTTAAGCAATCAGCCCCAGCATTTT.

The J gene is TRBJ2-7, the V gene TRBV7-2, with D possibly being TRBD1 (6 bases). From germline, CDR1 is SGHTA and CDR2 FQGNSA. This CDR3 has 15 residues. Trimming cost V 2 bases and J 2 bases, with 13 bases left between them. The CDR3 DNA sequence: TGTGCCAGCAGCTTAATCCCAGGGGACCCCTACGAGCAGTACTTC. Translation gives CASSLIPGDPYEQYF.

The V gene is TRBV7-9, the J gene TRBJ1-4; D is possibly TRBD1 (5 bases). There are 14 residues in the CDR3. V gave up 3 bases and J gave up 4 bases, with 9 bases separating them. From germline, CDR1 is SEHNR and CDR2 FQNEAQ (reference sequence). The CDR3 DNA reads TGTGCCAGCAGCTTGGGGGGGAATAATGAAAAACTGTTTTTT. Protein sequence: CASSLGGNNEKLFF.

The CDR3 loop is CASSQVPGPSYNEQFF. CDR3 nucleotide sequence: TGCGCCAGCAGCCAGGTTCCAGGGCCCTCCTACAATGAGCAGTTCTTC. The rearrangement uses TRBV4-3 and TRBJ2-1; D is possibly TRBD1 (5 bases). Germline CDR1 reads LGHNA; CDR2 reads YSLEER. The CDR3 contains 16 residues. The V end was cut by 3 bases, the J end by 0 bases, with 12 bases between.

The rearrangement links TRBV18 to TRBJ1-1; TRBD1 aligns across 8 bases. CDR1 is KGHSH, CDR2 LQKENI, per germline. J lost 3 bases, V lost 8 bases, and 8 bases had no gene match. The CDR3 loop spans 14 amino acids. The CDR3 region is CASPRAQGDTEAFF. CDR3 in DNA: TGTGCCAGCCCACGTGCACAGGGGGACACTGAAGCTTTCTTT.

This clone was seen a handful of times. The chain employs TRBV15 and TRBJ2-7; the D gene is possibly TRBD2 (6 bases). Deletions cut 2 bases from V and 0 bases from J, with 8 bases between. From germline, CDR1 is LNHNV and CDR2 YYDKDF (reference sequence). There are 14 residues in the CDR3. This CDR3 reads CATSRSGDSYEQYF. DNA for the CDR3: TGTGCCACCAGCAGATCGGGGGACTCCTACGAGCAGTACTTC. Based on the CDR3 plus reference TRBV15 and TRBJ2-7, the full variable domain is DAMVIQNPRYQVTQFGKPVTLSCSQTLNHNVMYWYQQKSSQAPKLLFHYYDKDFNNEADTPDNFQSRRPNTSFCFLDIRSPGLGDTAMYLCATSRSGDSYEQYFGPGTRLTVT.

This chain connects TRBV19 to TRBJ1-1; D is perhaps TRBD1 (5 bases). Germline loops: CDR1 LNHDA, CDR2 SQIVND (reference sequence). The CDR3 runs to 13 residues. Trimming left V 8 bases short and J 0 bases short, with 10 bases between. The CDR3 region has the DNA TGTGCCAGTTCACAACAGGTGAACACTGAAGCTTTCTTT. Translated, it gives CASSQQVNTEAFF.

The rearrangement joins TRBV12-3 or TRBV12-4 to TRBJ2-7; D gene ambiguous. V was cut by 2 bases and J by 7 bases, with 9 bases left in between. The length of the CDR3 is 12 residues. CDR3 DNA: TGTGCCAGCAGTTTAACGGTGGTGGAGCAGTACTTC. It encodes CASSLTVVEQYF.

V usage is TRBV7-2 and J usage is TRBJ2-3; 9 bases line up with TRBD2. CDR1 SGHTA and CDR2 FQGNSA come from the germline V gene. The V segment lost 3 bases and the J segment 4 bases; nucleotides outside the gene matches: 5. The CDR3 contains 15 residues. In DNA, the CDR3 is TGTGCCAGCAGCTTTAGCGGGAGTGCGGCAGATACGCAGTATTTT. It is translated as CASSFSGSAADTQYF.

This clone is a singleton in its sample. The rearrangement links TRBV11-1 to TRBJ2-7, with D unclear. Trimming removed 3 bases at V and 1 base at J, with 7 bases between. This CDR3 is built from 13 residues. Germline V lookup: CDR1 SGHAT, CDR2 FQDESV (reference sequence). The CDR3 DNA sequence: TGTGCCAGCAGCTTTCCGGAGTCCTACGAGCAGTACTTC. Translating gives CASSFPESYEQYF.

The rearrangement links TRBV6-5 to TRBJ2-2; D may be TRBD1 (6 bases). Trimming removed 2 bases from V and 1 base from J, with 11 bases in between. The CDR3 totals 16 residues. CDR1 and CDR2 (germline): MNHEY, SVGAGI. CDR3 bases: TGTGCCAGCAGTTACGGGTGGGGGCGGAACACCGGGGAGCTGTTTTTT. This codes for CASSYGWGRNTGELFF.

The chain couples TRBV6-2 or TRBV6-3 to TRBJ2-5; D is possibly TRBD2 (6 bases). This CDR3 has 13 amino acids. Germline CDR1 and CDR2: MNHEY and SVGEGT. Trimming cost V 2 bases and J 5 bases, with 9 bases left between them. CDR3 sequence: CASSYRERETQYF. The CDR3 DNA reads TGTGCCAGCAGTTACCGGGAGAGGGAGACCCAGTACTTC.

This sequence joins TRBV29-1 and TRBJ1-2; 8 nucleotides align to TRBD1. Germline V gene lookup returns CDR1 SQVTM and CDR2 ANQGSEA. The V segment lost 6 bases and the J segment 4 bases; nucleotides outside the gene matches: 4. CDR3 length: 12 residues. The CDR3 protein is CSVDRATYGYTF. The CDR3 nucleotides are TGCAGCGTGGACAGGGCCACCTATGGCTACACCTTC. Full variable domain (remainder filled in from reference TRBV29-1 and TRBJ1-2): SAVISQKPSRDICQRGTSLTIQCQVDSQVTMMFWYRQQPGQSLTLIATANQGSEATYESGFVIDKFPISRPNLTFSTLTVSNMSPEDSSIYLCSVDRATYGYTFGSGTRLTVV.